The entry that follows covers one TCR beta chain sequence. This sample was taken from a study of blood T cell repertoires in COVID-19. Generated by immunoSEQ multiplex PCR, the TCRdb table keeps only in-frame clones and is missing some. This sample has some 170,000 clones; approximately 87% occur once, and the top ten carry roughly an eighth. Seattle's enrolled individuals joined amid active infection and were then monitored longitudinally. Germline values: CDR1 GTSNPN, CDR2 SVGIG (reference sequence). V was shortened by 1 base and J by 6 bases, with 13 bases between the two germline ends. The CDR3 spans 14 residues.

V is TRBV30 and J is TRBJ1-5, with D possibly TRBD1 on 6 matching bases. This TCR derives from a woman in her 70s with COVID-19, enrolled during active disease. Sample: peripheral blood. The chain's CDR3 is CAWSAAGVGQPQHF. For the CDR3, the DNA is TGTGCCTGGAGTGCTGCAGGGGTCGGTCAGCCCCAGCATTTT. The variable domain in full, completed from reference TRBV30 and TRBJ1-5, reads SQTIHQWPATLVQPVGSPLSLECTVEGTSNPNLYWYRQAAGRGLQLLFYSVGIGQISSEVPQNLSASRPQDRQFILSSKKLLLSDSGFYLCAWSAAGVGQPQHFGDGTRLSIL.